Listed below are T cell receptor beta chains from one sample, sequenced in a study of metastatic and nonmetastatic thyroid tumors. TCRdb reanalyzed the PCR reads with MiXCR. The data contain some 20,000 clones, over 20% of them singletons. The sample consisted of tumor tissue. These receptors all come from a male donor with papillary thyroid cancer or a benign thyroid nodule (not recorded which). Some clones in this sample may be carry-over from other donors' samples. CDR3s include the opening cysteine and the closing phenylalanine or tryptophan. D genes are given only for firm matches. Not every row has a clone size; where given, it reads once, few, many or a size class.

v_gene: TRBV11-2; j_gene: TRBJ2-7; abundance: many; d_gene: -; CDR3nt: TGTGCCAGCAGCCAAGGTACCTCCTACGAGCAGTACTTC; CDR3aa: CASSQGTSYEQYF
v_gene: TRBV7-2; j_gene: TRBJ2-5; abundance: many; d_gene: TRBD2; CDR3nt: TGTGCCAGCAGCTATCTAGCGGGAGGGGCGGAGACCCAGTACTTC; CDR3aa: CASSYLAGGAETQYF
v_gene: TRBV6-4; j_gene: TRBJ2-2; abundance: many; d_gene: TRBD2; CDR3nt: TGTGCCAGCAGTGCGACGGGGGGGAACACCGGGGAGCTGTTTTTT; CDR3aa: CASSATGGNTGELFF
v_gene: TRBV11-2; j_gene: TRBJ2-5; abundance: -; d_gene: -; CDR3nt: TGTGCCAGCAGCCAGACCCAAGAGACCCAGTACTTC; CDR3aa: CASSQTQETQYF
v_gene: TRBV3-1; j_gene: TRBJ2-7; abundance: many; d_gene: -; CDR3nt: TGTGCCAGCAGCCAAGCGTCGGGAGCACCCTACGAGCAGTACTTC; CDR3aa: CASSQASGAPYEQYF
v_gene: TRBV28; j_gene: TRBJ2-3; abundance: medium-sized; d_gene: TRBD2; CDR3nt: TGTGCCAGCAGTTTAGCGGGACTAGCGTATAGCACAGATACGCAGTATTTT; CDR3aa: CASSLAGLAYSTDTQYF
v_gene: TRBV15; j_gene: TRBJ1-5; abundance: -; d_gene: -; CDR3nt: TGTGCCACGAGTCCACTCATGGGGTATAGCAATCAGCCCCAGCATTTT; CDR3aa: CATSPLMGYSNQPQHF
v_gene: TRBV30; j_gene: TRBJ1-2; abundance: -; d_gene: TRBD1; CDR3nt: TGTGCCCATGAGGGGGACAGGGGCAATGGCTACACCTTC; CDR3aa: CAHEGDRGNGYTF
v_gene: TRBV7-8; j_gene: TRBJ2-2; abundance: many; d_gene: TRBD2; CDR3nt: TGTGCCAGCAGCTCAGGGAGGGTGTGGGCCGGGGAGCTGTTTTTT; CDR3aa: CASSSGRVWAGELFF
v_gene: TRBV20-1; j_gene: TRBJ2-7; abundance: medium-sized; d_gene: -; CDR3nt: TGCAGTGCTTGGGGGTTGAGCGGGTCTACCTCCTACGAGCAGTACTTC; CDR3aa: CSAWGLSGSTSYEQYF
v_gene: TRBV5-1; j_gene: TRBJ1-1; abundance: -; d_gene: TRBD1; CDR3nt: TGCGCCAGCCGGCAGGGACAGACGAACACTGAAGCTTTCTTT; CDR3aa: CASRQGQTNTEAFF
v_gene: TRBV18; j_gene: TRBJ2-1; abundance: -; d_gene: -; CDR3nt: TGTGCCAGCTCACCACGGGCCAGGGGTAATGAGCAGTTCTTC; CDR3aa: CASSPRARGNEQFF
v_gene: TRBV6-5; j_gene: TRBJ2-2; abundance: -; d_gene: -; CDR3nt: TGTGCCAGCAGTTACGGGTACGGGAGGAACACCGGGGAGCTGTTTTTT; CDR3aa: CASSYGYGRNTGELFF
v_gene: TRBV11-2; j_gene: TRBJ2-1; abundance: many; d_gene: TRBD2; CDR3nt: TGTGCCAGCAGACCCGGGGGGACTAGCGCCTACAATGAGCAGTTCTTC; CDR3aa: CASRPGGTSAYNEQFF
v_gene: TRBV7-2; j_gene: TRBJ1-5; abundance: -; d_gene: -; CDR3nt: TGTGCCAGCAGCTTATTGGGGCCGAATCAGCCCCAGCATTTT; CDR3aa: CASSLLGPNQPQHF
v_gene: TRBV13; j_gene: TRBJ1-6; abundance: -; d_gene: -; CDR3nt: TGTGCCAGCAGCTTAGAGACGCAGCGAGGTTCACCCCTCCACTTT; CDR3aa: CASSLETQRGSPLHF
v_gene: TRBV20-1; j_gene: TRBJ2-1; abundance: -; d_gene: -; CDR3nt: TGCAGTGCTAGTTCCGTCCTTGGGAATGAGCAGTTCTTC; CDR3aa: CSASSVLGNEQFF
v_gene: TRBV7-3; j_gene: TRBJ2-1; abundance: -; d_gene: TRBD2; CDR3nt: TGTGCCAGCAGCTCTAACGGGCGGGAGGCCAGCTCCTACAATGAGCAGTTCTTC; CDR3aa: CASSSNGREASSYNEQFF
v_gene: TRBV6-4; j_gene: TRBJ2-3; abundance: many; d_gene: -; CDR3nt: TGTGCCAGCAGCGAAGAGGGGGGGGGCACAGATACGCAGTATTTT; CDR3aa: CASSEEGGGTDTQYF
v_gene: TRBV2; j_gene: TRBJ2-1; abundance: medium-sized; d_gene: TRBD2; CDR3nt: TGTGCCAGCAGTGATCTAGCGGGAACCTACAATGAGCAGTTCTTC; CDR3aa: CASSDLAGTYNEQFF
v_gene: TRBV6-2/TRBV6-3; j_gene: TRBJ2-7; abundance: -; d_gene: -; CDR3nt: TGTGCCAGCAGTTACCCAACGACGTTCCCCCGCTCCTACGAGCAGTACTTC; CDR3aa: CASSYPTTFPRSYEQYF
v_gene: TRBV27; j_gene: TRBJ2-2; abundance: medium-sized; d_gene: -; CDR3nt: TGTGCCAGCAAAGGGGGGCGCTTGCCCGGGGAGCTGTTTTTT; CDR3aa: CASKGGRLPGELFF
v_gene: TRBV4-2; j_gene: TRBJ2-7; abundance: many; d_gene: -; CDR3nt: TGTGCCAGCAGCACTGGACAGGGAGGGGACGAGCAGTACTTC; CDR3aa: CASSTGQGGDEQYF
v_gene: TRBV5-1; j_gene: TRBJ2-7; abundance: -; d_gene: TRBD1; CDR3nt: TGCGCCAGCAGCACGGGACAGGGCTACGAGCAGTACTTC; CDR3aa: CASSTGQGYEQYF
v_gene: TRBV11-1; j_gene: TRBJ2-7; abundance: -; d_gene: -; CDR3nt: TGTGCCAGCAGCCCCCCCGGGTCAGCATTGTACGAGCAGGACTTC; CDR3aa: CASSPPGSALYEQDF
v_gene: TRBV12-3/TRBV12-4; j_gene: TRBJ2-1; abundance: many; d_gene: TRBD2; CDR3nt: TGTGCCAGCAATTTAGCGGGAACTGGGAACAATGAGCAGTTCTTC; CDR3aa: CASNLAGTGNNEQFF
v_gene: TRBV20-1; j_gene: TRBJ1-5; abundance: -; d_gene: -; CDR3nt: TGCAGTGCTACCTCAGGGAGTGGCAATCAGCCCCAGCATTTT; CDR3aa: CSATSGSGNQPQHF
v_gene: TRBV28; j_gene: TRBJ1-1; abundance: -; d_gene: TRBD1; CDR3nt: TGTGCCAGCAGCCAACGAACAGGGGGCCTACGAGCTTTCTTT; CDR3aa: CASSQRTGGLRAFF
v_gene: TRBV28; j_gene: TRBJ1-5; abundance: many; d_gene: -; CDR3nt: TGTGCCAGCAGTTTCGACGGGCCTCATCAGCCCCAGCATTTT; CDR3aa: CASSFDGPHQPQHF
v_gene: TRBV29-1; j_gene: TRBJ2-7; abundance: medium-sized; d_gene: -; CDR3nt: TGCAGCGTTTACGGGAGAAGCTCCTACGAGCAGTACTTC; CDR3aa: CSVYGRSSYEQYF
v_gene: TRBV27; j_gene: TRBJ2-7; abundance: -; d_gene: -; CDR3nt: TGTGCCAGCTGCAAGGGTACCGACGAGCAGTACTTC; CDR3aa: CASCKGTDEQYF
v_gene: TRBV6-1; j_gene: TRBJ2-7; abundance: medium-sized; d_gene: TRBD1; CDR3nt: TGTGCCAGCAGCGGACAGGGGGCGAACGAGCAGTACTTC; CDR3aa: CASSGQGANEQYF
v_gene: TRBV27; j_gene: TRBJ1-6; abundance: -; d_gene: -; CDR3nt: TGTGCCAGCAGTTTATCCGGAAACTATAATTCACCCCTCCACTTT; CDR3aa: CASSLSGNYNSPLHF
v_gene: TRBV5-4; j_gene: TRBJ2-7; abundance: -; d_gene: TRBD1; CDR3nt: TGTGCCAGCAGCTTGGACCCCACCAGGGGGTACGAGCAGTACTTC; CDR3aa: CASSLDPTRGYEQYF
v_gene: TRBV7-9; j_gene: TRBJ1-4; abundance: many; d_gene: -; CDR3nt: TGTGCCAGCAGCCCCCAGGAGGGGTTGTTTGAAAAACTGTTTTTT; CDR3aa: CASSPQEGLFEKLFF
v_gene: TRBV28; j_gene: TRBJ1-1; abundance: few; d_gene: TRBD1; CDR3nt: TGTGCCAGCAACAGGGGTTGGAACACTGAAGCTTTCTTT; CDR3aa: CASNRGWNTEAFF
v_gene: TRBV6-2/TRBV6-3; j_gene: TRBJ2-2; abundance: medium-sized; d_gene: TRBD2; CDR3nt: TGTGCCAGCAGTTATCCGGGACTAGAGCCCGGGGAGCTGTTTTTT; CDR3aa: CASSYPGLEPGELFF
v_gene: TRBV6-2/TRBV6-3; j_gene: TRBJ1-6; abundance: medium-sized; d_gene: -; CDR3nt: TGTGCCAGCAGACTCGGACAATATAATTCACCCCTCCACTTT; CDR3aa: CASRLGQYNSPLHF
v_gene: TRBV11-3; j_gene: TRBJ2-7; abundance: many; d_gene: -; CDR3nt: TGTGCCAGCAGCACAGGCTCCGGGGTCCAAGGCTACGAGCAGTACTTC; CDR3aa: CASSTGSGVQGYEQYF
v_gene: TRBV20-1; j_gene: TRBJ2-3; abundance: many; d_gene: -; CDR3nt: TGCAGTGCTAGAAATAGCGGAGATAGCACAGATACGCAGTATTTT; CDR3aa: CSARNSGDSTDTQYF
v_gene: TRBV4-2; j_gene: TRBJ1-4; abundance: many; d_gene: -; CDR3nt: TGTGCCAGCAGCCAAGCAACTAATGAAAAACTGTTTTTT; CDR3aa: CASSQATNEKLFF
v_gene: TRBV19; j_gene: TRBJ1-1; abundance: -; d_gene: -; CDR3nt: TGTGCCAGTAGTCGGACATGGGGCACTGAAGCTTTCTTT; CDR3aa: CASSRTWGTEAFF
v_gene: TRBV6-5; j_gene: TRBJ2-1; abundance: few; d_gene: -; CDR3nt: TGTGCCAGCAGTCCCCGGCCGGGACTTCGATATACCAATGAGCAGTTCTTC; CDR3aa: CASSPRPGLRYTNEQFF
v_gene: TRBV6-4; j_gene: TRBJ2-3; abundance: few; d_gene: TRBD2; CDR3nt: TGTGCCAGCAGTGAGGGACTAGCGGGAGGGCCAGATACGCAGTATTTT; CDR3aa: CASSEGLAGGPDTQYF
v_gene: TRBV20-1; j_gene: TRBJ1-3; abundance: many; d_gene: TRBD1; CDR3nt: TGCAGTGCTAGTGATAGGGGACAGGGAAACACCATATATTTT; CDR3aa: CSASDRGQGNTIYF
v_gene: TRBV11-2; j_gene: TRBJ2-7; abundance: -; d_gene: -; CDR3nt: TGTGCCAGCAGCTTACAGGGTTACGAGCAGTACTTC; CDR3aa: CASSLQGYEQYF
v_gene: TRBV4-1; j_gene: TRBJ1-4; abundance: many; d_gene: -; CDR3nt: TGCGCCAGCAGCCAAGAGGGGCCGGGGCGAAAACTGTTTTTT; CDR3aa: CASSQEGPGRKLFF
v_gene: TRBV7-2; j_gene: TRBJ2-7; abundance: many; d_gene: -; CDR3nt: TGTGCCAGCAGCTTAGAGGTAGTCAGTTCCTACGAGCAGTACTTC; CDR3aa: CASSLEVVSSYEQYF
v_gene: TRBV20-1; j_gene: TRBJ2-2; abundance: many; d_gene: -; CDR3nt: TGCAGTGCTAGAGATCAGGGGGGAGGGTTCGAGCTGTTTTTT; CDR3aa: CSARDQGGGFELFF
v_gene: TRBV30; j_gene: TRBJ1-2; abundance: many; d_gene: -; CDR3nt: TGTGCCTGGAGTTTGGGACTTGGCTACACCTTC; CDR3aa: CAWSLGLGYTF
v_gene: TRBV6-1; j_gene: TRBJ2-7; abundance: medium-sized; d_gene: TRBD2; CDR3nt: TGTGCCAGCAGTGAAGCTAGCGGGAGCTCCTACGAGCAGTACTTC; CDR3aa: CASSEASGSSYEQYF
v_gene: TRBV16; j_gene: TRBJ2-2; abundance: many; d_gene: -; CDR3nt: TGTGCCAGCAGCCAATACGGCGGGAACACCGGGGAGCTGTTTTTT; CDR3aa: CASSQYGGNTGELFF
v_gene: TRBV6-5; j_gene: TRBJ2-2; abundance: medium-sized; d_gene: -; CDR3nt: TGTGCCAGCAGTTACTGGCAGAACACCGGGGAGCTGTTTTTT; CDR3aa: CASSYWQNTGELFF